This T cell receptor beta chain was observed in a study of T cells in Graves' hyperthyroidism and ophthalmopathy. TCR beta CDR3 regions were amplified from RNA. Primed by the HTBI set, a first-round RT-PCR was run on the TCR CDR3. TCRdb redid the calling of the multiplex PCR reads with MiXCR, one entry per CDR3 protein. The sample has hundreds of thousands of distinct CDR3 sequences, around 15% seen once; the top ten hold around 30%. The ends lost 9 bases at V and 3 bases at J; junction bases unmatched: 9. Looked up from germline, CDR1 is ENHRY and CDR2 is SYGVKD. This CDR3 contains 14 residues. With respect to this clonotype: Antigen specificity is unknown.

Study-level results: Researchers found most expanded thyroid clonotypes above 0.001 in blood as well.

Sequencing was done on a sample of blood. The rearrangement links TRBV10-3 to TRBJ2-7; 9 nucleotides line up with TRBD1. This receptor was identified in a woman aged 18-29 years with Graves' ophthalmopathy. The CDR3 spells CAIRGQGKVYEQYF. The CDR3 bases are TGTGCCATTAGAGGACAGGGGAAAGTCTACGAGCAGTACTTC.